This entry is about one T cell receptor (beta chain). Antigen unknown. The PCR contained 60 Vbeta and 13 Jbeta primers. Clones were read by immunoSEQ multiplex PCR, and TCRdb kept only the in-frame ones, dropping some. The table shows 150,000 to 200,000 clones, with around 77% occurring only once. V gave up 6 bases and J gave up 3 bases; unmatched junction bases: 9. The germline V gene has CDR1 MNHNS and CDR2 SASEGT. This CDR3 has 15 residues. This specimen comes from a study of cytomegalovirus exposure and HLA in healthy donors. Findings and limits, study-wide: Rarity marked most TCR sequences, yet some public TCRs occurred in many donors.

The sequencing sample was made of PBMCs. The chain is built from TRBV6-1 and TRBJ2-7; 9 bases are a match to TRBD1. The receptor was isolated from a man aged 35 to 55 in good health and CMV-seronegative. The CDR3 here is CASSPRTGAVYEQYV. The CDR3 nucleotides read TGTGCCAGCAGCCCGAGGACAGGGGCGGTCTACGAGCAGTACGTC.